This TCR beta chain was identified during a study of vaccination and CD4 T cells after COVID-19. Study summary: Investigators drew the post-COVID samples a median about 98 days after diagnosis, with a range of 35 to 161. Spike peptides, overlapping and drawn from SARS-CoV-2, HCoV-NL63, HCoV-OC43 and HCoV-229E, were used to stimulate cells.

This clonotype was observed a single time. What it recognizes is unknown. It is likely a read error, because the conserved phenylalanine at the end of the CDR3 is missing. As for treatment: approximately 9-day PBMC culture with coronavirus spike peptide pools or control peptides (ViraFEST assay). Trimming took 5 bases from V and 8 from J; bases not matched to a gene: 13. CDR3 length equals 14 residues. CDR1 is DFQATT and CDR2 is SNEGSKA in the germline V gene (reference sequence). Oncomine TCR Beta short-read sequencing was applied to DNA from cultured CD4+ T cells. MiXCR, applied by TCRdb to the PCR reads, yields one record per CDR3 protein. This sample carries 4,500 to 6,000 distinct CDR3 sequences, roughly 77% of them seen once, and the ten largest clones take around 49%.

The sequenced material came from CD4+ T cells from blood, cultured in vitro. V usage is TRBV20-1 and J usage is TRBJ1-2; 8 nucleotides match TRBD1. This TCR was recovered from a human donor who had recovered from COVID-19. Here the CDR3 reads CSAPSRGRGGGYTS. The CDR3 DNA reads TGCAGTGCTCCAAGCAGGGGGCGCGGGGGAGGCTACACCTCC.